The present T cell receptor (beta chain) was sequenced within a study of blood T cell repertoires in COVID-19. Data came from immunoSEQ multiplex PCR; TCRdb stores just in-frame clones and leaves some out. The sample has a few hundred thousand clones; approximately 89% are singletons. CDR3 length equals 16 residues. Between the trimmed V and J ends, which lost 3 bases and 2 bases, there was a span of 13 bases. CDR1 is SNHLY and CDR2 is FYNNEI in the germline V gene. The source is a woman aged 25 to 39 with COVID-19, enrolled during active disease. This chain joins TRBV2 and TRBJ1-4; D might be TRBD1 (6 bases). Material: peripheral blood. The CDR3, as DNA: TGTGCCAGCAGTGAGCTGGGGGCTGAGACTAATGAAAAACTGTTTTTT. It translates to CASSELGAETNEKLFF.